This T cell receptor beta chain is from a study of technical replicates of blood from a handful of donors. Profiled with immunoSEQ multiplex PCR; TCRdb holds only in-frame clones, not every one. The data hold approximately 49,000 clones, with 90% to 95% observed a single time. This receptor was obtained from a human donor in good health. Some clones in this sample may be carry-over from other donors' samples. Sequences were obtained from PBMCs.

Here the CDR3 DNA reads TGTGCCAGCAGCTTAATCCCGGACAGGGGGCGGAGCGGGGAGCTGTTTTTT. Translation: CASSLIPDRGRSGELFF. The chain joins TRBV7-3 to TRBJ2-2; 11 bases align to TRBD1. CDR3 size: 17 residues. Trimming at V came to 1 base and at J to 7 bases, leaving 8 bases not matched to a gene. Germline CDR1 reads SGHTA; CDR2 reads FQGTGA. Variable domain in full (rest from reference TRBV7-3 and TRBJ2-2): GAGVSQTPSNKVTEKGKYVELRCDPISGHTALYWYRQSLGQGPEFLIYFQGTGAADDSGLPNDRFFAVRPEGSVSTLKIQRTERGDSAVYLCASSLIPDRGRSGELFFGEGSRLTVL.